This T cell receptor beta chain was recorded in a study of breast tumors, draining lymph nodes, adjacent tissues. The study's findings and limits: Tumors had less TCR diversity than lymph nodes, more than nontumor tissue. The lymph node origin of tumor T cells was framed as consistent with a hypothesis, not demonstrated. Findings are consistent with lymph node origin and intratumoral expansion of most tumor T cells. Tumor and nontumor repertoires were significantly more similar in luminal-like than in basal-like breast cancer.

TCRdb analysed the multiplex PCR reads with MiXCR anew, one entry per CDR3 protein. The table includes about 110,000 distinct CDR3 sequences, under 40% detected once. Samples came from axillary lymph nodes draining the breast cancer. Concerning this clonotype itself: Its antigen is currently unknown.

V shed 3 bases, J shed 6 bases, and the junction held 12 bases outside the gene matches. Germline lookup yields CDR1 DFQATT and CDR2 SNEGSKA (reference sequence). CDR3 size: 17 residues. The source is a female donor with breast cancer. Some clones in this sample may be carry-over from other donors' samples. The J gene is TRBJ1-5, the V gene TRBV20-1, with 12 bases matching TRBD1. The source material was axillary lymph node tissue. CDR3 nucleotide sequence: TGCAGTGCTAGGGGACAGGGGGCGGGTGTTGAGGGTCAGCCCCAGCATTTT. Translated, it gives CSARGQGAGVEGQPQHF.